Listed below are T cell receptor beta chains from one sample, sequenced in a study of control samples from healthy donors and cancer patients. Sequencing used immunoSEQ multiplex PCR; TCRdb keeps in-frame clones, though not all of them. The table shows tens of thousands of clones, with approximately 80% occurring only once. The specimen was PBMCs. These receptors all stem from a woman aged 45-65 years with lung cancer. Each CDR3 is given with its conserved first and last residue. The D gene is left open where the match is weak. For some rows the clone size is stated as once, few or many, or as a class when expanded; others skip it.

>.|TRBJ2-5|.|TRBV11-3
TGTGCCAGCAGCTTAGATACCCGGGGGGAGACCCAGTACTTC
CASSLDTRGETQYF
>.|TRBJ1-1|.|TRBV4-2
TGTGCCAGCAGCCAAGGGAACACTGAAGCTTTCTTT
CASSQGNTEAFF
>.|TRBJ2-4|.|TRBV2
TGTGCCAGCAGTGACCCCGGGGCCGCCAAAAACATTCAGTACTTC
CASSDPGAAKNIQYF
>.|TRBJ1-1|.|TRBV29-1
TGCAGCGATTACAGGGATTCGGGCACTGAAGCTTTCTTT
CSDYRDSGTEAFF
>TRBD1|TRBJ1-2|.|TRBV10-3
TGTGCCATCAGTGTCCGGGACAGTCTAGGGTATGGCTACACCTTC
CAISVRDSLGYGYTF
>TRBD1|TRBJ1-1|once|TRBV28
TGTGCCAGCAGGGGACAGGAATACTCGAACACTGAAGCTTTCTTT
CASRGQEYSNTEAFF
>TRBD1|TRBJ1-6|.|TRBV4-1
TGCGCCAGCAGCCAATCACAGGACAGGTTGATATCACCCCTCCACTTT
CASSQSQDRLISPLHF
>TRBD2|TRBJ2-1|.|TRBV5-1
TGCGCCAGCAGCTTGAAGGGTAGCGGGGGGACGGAGCAGTTCTTC
CASSLKGSGGTEQFF
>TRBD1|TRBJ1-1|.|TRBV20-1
TGCAGGCTTAACAGGGGATCAGAAGCTTTCTTT
CRLNRGSEAFF
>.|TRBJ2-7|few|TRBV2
TGTGCCAGCAGGGACCCGCCTTACGAGCAGTACTTC
CASRDPPYEQYF
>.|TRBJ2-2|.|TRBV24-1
TGTGCCACCAGCGATACTGGCGTATTACGTACCACCGGGGAGCTGTTTTTT
CATSDTGVLRTTGELFF
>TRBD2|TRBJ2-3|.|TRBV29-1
TGCAGCGCTCGGACTAGCGGCACAGATACGCAGTATTTT
CSARTSGTDTQYF
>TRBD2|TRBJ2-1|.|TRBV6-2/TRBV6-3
TGTGCCAGCAGTTTCTGGACTAGCAGCAATGAGCAGTTCTTC
CASSFWTSSNEQFF
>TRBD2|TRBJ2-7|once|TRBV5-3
TGTGCCAGAAGCCCGGGACTAGCGGGGGGGGGCTACGAGCAGTACTTC
CARSPGLAGGGYEQYF
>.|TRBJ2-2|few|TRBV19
TGTGCCAGTACCCGGGGGGCTCCCACCGGGGAGCTGTTTTTT
CASTRGAPTGELFF
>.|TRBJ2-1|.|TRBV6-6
TGTGCCAGCAGTACACCCAGGGGTAATGAGCAGTTCTTC
CASSTPRGNEQFF
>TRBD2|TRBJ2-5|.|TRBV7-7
TGTGCCAGCAGTTTAGGGACTAGCGGGGCCGTGGAGACCCAGTACTTC
CASSLGTSGAVETQYF
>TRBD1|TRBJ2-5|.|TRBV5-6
TGTGCCAGCAGCTACCGGACAGGGGGATACCAAGAGACCCAGTACTTC
CASSYRTGGYQETQYF
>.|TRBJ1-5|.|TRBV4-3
TGCGCCAGCAGCCAAGATAGGTGGTACCAGCCCCAGCATTTT
CASSQDRWYQPQHF
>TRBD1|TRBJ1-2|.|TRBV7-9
TGTGCCAGCAGCTCTGAAGGGACAGGGCACTATGGCTACACCTTC
CASSSEGTGHYGYTF
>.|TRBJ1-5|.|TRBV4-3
TGCGCCAGCAGCCAAGATTTGGGCCAGCCCCAGCATTTT
CASSQDLGQPQHF
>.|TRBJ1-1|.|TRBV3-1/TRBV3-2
TGTGCCAGCAGCTTAACGGGGCCAATGAACACTGAAGCTTTCTTT
CASSLTGPMNTEAFF